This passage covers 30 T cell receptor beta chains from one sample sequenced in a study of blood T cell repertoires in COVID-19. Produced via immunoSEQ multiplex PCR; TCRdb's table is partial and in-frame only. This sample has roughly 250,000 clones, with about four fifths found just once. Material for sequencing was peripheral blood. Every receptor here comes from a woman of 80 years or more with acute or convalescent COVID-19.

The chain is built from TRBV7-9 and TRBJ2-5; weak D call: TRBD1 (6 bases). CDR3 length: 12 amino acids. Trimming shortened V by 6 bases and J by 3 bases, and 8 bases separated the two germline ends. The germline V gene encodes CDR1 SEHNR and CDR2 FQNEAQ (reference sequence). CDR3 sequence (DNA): TGTGCCAGCAGTCCAGGGGAAGAGACCCAGTACTTC. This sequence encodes CASSPGEETQYF.

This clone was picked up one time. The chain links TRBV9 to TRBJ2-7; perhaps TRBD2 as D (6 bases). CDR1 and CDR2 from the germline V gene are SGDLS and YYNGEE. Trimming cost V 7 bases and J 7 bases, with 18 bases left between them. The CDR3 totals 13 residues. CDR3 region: CASSPFGAGEQYF. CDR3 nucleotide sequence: TGTGCCAGCTCCCCATTCGGGGCGGGGGAGCAGTACTTC.

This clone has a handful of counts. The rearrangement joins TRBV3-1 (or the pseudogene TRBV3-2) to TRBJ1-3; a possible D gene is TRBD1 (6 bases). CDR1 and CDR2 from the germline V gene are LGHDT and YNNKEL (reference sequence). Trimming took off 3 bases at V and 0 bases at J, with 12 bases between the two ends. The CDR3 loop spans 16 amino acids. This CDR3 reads CASSQTGVSSGNTIYF. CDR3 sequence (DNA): TGTGCCAGCAGCCAGACAGGCGTCAGCTCTGGAAACACCATATATTTT.

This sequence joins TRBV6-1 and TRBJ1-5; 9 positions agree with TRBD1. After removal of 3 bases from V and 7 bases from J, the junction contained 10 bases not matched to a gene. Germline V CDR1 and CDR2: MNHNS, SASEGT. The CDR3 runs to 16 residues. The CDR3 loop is CASSDPGQGRRQPQHF. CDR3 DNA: TGTGCCAGCAGTGATCCGGGACAGGGAAGGAGGCAGCCCCAGCATTTT.

Here the CDR3 reads CASSLSRNQPQHF. The DNA of the CDR3 is TGTGCCAGCAGTTTGAGCCGGAATCAGCCCCAGCATTTT. This rearrangement joins TRBV12-3 or TRBV12-4 to TRBJ1-5; D ambiguous. V lost 3 bases and J lost 4, with 7 bases in between. This CDR3 contains 13 residues.

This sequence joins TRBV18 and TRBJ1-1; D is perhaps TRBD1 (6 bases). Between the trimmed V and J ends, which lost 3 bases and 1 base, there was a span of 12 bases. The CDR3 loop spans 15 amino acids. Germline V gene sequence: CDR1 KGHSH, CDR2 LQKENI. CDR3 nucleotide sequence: TGTGCCAGCTCACCCATTACAGGGCAGAACACTGAAGCTTTCTTT. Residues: CASSPITGQNTEAFF.

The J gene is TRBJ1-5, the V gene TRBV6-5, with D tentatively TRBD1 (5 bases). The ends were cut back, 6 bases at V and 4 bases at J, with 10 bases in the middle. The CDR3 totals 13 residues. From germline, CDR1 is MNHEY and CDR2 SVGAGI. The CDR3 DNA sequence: TGTGCCAGCAGCGGGGGGGGGAATCAGCCCCAGCATTTT. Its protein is CASSGGGNQPQHF.

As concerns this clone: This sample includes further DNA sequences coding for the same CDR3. Here the CDR3 reads CASSFRSNQPQHF. The CDR3 DNA follows: TGTGCCAGCAGTTTCAGGTCCAATCAGCCCCAGCATTTT. The rearrangement uses TRBV12-3 or TRBV12-4 and TRBJ1-5, with no clear D. This CDR3 region has 13 residues. V lost 3 bases, J lost 3 bases, and 6 bases lay in between.

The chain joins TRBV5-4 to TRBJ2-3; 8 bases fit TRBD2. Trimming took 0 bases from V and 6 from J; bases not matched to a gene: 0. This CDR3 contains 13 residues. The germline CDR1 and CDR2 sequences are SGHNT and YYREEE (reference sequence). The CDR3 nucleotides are TGTGCCAGCAGCTTGGGACTAGCGGATACGCAGTATTTT. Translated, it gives CASSLGLADTQYF.

The CDR3 is CASSTSRGQPQHF. In nucleotides, the CDR3 is TGTGCCAGCAGCACCAGCAGGGGGCAGCCCCAGCATTTT. This sequence joins TRBV7-3 and TRBJ1-5; 7 bases map to TRBD1. With V trimmed by 5 bases and J by 7 bases, 5 bases remained unmatched. Germline V gene data show CDR1 as SGHTA and CDR2 as FQGTGA. The CDR3 loop spans 13 amino acids. Full variable domain (rest looked up from reference TRBV7-3 and TRBJ1-5): GAGVSQTPSNKVTEKGKYVELRCDPISGHTALYWYRQSLGQGPEFLIYFQGTGAADDSGLPNDRFFAVRPEGSVSTLKIQRTERGDSAVYLCASSTSRGQPQHFGDGTRLSIL.

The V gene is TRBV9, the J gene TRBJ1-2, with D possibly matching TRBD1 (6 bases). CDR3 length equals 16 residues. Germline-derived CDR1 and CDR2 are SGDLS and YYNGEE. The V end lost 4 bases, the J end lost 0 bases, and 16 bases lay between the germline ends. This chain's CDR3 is CASSPDGGGSNYGYTF. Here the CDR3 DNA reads TGTGCCAGCAGCCCAGATGGGGGGGGCTCTAACTATGGCTACACCTTC.

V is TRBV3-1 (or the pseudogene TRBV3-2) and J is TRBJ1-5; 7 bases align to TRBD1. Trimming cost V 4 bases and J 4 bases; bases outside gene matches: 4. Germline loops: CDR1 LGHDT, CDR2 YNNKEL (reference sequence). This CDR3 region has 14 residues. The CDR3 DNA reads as TGTGCCAGCAGCCCCCGGGACAGTAATCAGCCCCAGCATTTT. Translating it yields CASSPRDSNQPQHF.

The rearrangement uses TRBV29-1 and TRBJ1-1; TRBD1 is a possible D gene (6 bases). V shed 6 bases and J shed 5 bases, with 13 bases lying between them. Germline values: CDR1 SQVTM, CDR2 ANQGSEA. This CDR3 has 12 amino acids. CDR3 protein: CSVLTGRTEAFF. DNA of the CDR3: TGCAGCGTCCTGACAGGTAGAACTGAAGCTTTCTTT.

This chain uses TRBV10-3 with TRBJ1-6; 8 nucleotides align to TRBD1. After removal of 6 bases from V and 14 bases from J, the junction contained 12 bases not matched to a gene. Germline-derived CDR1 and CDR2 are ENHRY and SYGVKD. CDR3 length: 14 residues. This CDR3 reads CAISSGQVEGTLHF. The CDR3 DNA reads TGTGCCATCAGCTCGGGACAGGTGGAAGGGACCCTCCACTTT.

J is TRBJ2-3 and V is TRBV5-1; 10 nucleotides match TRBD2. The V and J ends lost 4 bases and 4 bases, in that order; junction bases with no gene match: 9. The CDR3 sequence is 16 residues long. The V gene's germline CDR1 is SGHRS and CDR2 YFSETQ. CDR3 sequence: CASSVRLAGVADTQYF. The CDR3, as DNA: TGCGCCAGCAGCGTCCGACTAGCGGGTGTAGCAGATACGCAGTATTTT. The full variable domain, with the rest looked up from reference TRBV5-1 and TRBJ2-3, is KAGVTQTPRYLIKTRGQQVTLSCSPISGHRSVSWYQQTPGQGLQFLFEYFSETQRNKGNFPGRFSGRQFSNSRSEMNVSTLELGDSALYLCASSVRLAGVADTQYFGPGTRLTVL.

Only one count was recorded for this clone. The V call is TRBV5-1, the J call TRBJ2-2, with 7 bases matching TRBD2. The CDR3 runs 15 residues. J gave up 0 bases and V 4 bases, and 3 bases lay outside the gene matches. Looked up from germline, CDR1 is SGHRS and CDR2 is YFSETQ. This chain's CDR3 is CASSPGGTNTGELFF. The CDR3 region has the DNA TGCGCCAGCAGCCCGGGGGGTACGAACACCGGGGAGCTGTTTTTT.

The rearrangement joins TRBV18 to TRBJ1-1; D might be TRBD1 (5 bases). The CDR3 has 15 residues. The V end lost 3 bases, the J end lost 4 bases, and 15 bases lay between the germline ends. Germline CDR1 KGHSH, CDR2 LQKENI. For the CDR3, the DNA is TGTGCCAGCTCACCGGGGGAGGGGTTGGCCACTGAAGCTTTCTTT. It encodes CASSPGEGLATEAFF.

The CDR3 coding sequence is TGTGCCAGCAGTTTAGGGGCAGCCACCGGGGAGCTGTTTTTT. It is translated as CASSLGAATGELFF. The chain uses TRBV27 and TRBJ2-2; perhaps TRBD1 as D (5 bases). The CDR3 totals 14 residues. V was pared by 2 bases and J by 4 bases, with 8 bases between. Germline V lookup: CDR1 MNHEY, CDR2 SMNVEV (reference sequence).

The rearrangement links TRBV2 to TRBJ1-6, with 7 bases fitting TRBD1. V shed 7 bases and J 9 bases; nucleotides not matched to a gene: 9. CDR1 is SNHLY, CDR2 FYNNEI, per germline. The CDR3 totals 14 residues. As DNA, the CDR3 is TGTGCCAGCAACCTACAGTGGACAGGTTCACCCCTCCACTTT. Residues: CASNLQWTGSPLHF.

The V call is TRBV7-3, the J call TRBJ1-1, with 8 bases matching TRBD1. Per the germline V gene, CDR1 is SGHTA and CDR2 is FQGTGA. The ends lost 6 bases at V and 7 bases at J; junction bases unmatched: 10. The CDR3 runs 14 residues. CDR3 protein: CASSRDRGSVEAFF. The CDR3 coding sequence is TGTGCCAGCAGTCGTGACAGGGGATCCGTTGAAGCTTTCTTT.

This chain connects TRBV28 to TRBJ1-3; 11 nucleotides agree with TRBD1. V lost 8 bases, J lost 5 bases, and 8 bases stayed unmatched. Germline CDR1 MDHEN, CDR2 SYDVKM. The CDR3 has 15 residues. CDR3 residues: CASQPPDRGRNTIYF. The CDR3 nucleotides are TGTGCCAGCCAACCCCCGGACAGGGGGCGAAACACCATATATTTT.

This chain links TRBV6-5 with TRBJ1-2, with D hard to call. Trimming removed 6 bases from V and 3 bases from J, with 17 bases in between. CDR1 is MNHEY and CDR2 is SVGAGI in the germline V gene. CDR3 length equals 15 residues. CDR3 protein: CASSRTDLGDYGYTF. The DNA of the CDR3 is TGTGCCAGCAGCCGAACGGACTTGGGTGACTATGGCTACACCTTC.

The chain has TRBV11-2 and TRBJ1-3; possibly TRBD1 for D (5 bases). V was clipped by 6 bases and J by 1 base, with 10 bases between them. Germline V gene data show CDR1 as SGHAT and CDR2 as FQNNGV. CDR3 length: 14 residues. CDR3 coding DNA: TGTGCCAGCAGACCCAGGGCTTCTGGAAACACCATATATTTT. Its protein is CASRPRASGNTIYF. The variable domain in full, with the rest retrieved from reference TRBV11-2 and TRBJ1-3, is EAGVAQSPRYKIIEKRQSVAFWCNPISGHATLYWYQQILGQGPKLLIQFQNNGVVDDSQLPKDRFSAERLKGVDSTLKIQPAKLEDSAVYLCASRPRASGNTIYFGEGSWLTVV.

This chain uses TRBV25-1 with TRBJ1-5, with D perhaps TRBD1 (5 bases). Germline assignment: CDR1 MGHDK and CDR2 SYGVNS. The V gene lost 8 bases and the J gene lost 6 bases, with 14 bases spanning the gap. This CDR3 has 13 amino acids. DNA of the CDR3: TGTGCCAGCGCAGCAGGGTCGAGTCAGCCCCAGCATTTT. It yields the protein CASAAGSSQPQHF.

CDR3 protein: CASSPRGLQNEKLFF. CDR3 coding DNA: TGTGCCAGCTCACCAAGAGGGCTTCAAAATGAAAAACTGTTTTTT. The chain employs TRBV18 and TRBJ1-4; D remains unclear. Germline assignment: CDR1 KGHSH and CDR2 LQKENI. Trimming stripped 2 bases from V and 5 bases from J, with 12 bases between. The CDR3 totals 15 residues. Full variable domain (missing parts from reference TRBV18 and TRBJ1-4): NAGVMQNPRHLVRRRGQEARLRCSPMKGHSHVYWYRQLPEEGLKFMVYLQKENIIDESGMPKERFSAEFPKEGPSILRIQQVVRGDSAAYFCASSPRGLQNEKLFFGSGTQLSVL.

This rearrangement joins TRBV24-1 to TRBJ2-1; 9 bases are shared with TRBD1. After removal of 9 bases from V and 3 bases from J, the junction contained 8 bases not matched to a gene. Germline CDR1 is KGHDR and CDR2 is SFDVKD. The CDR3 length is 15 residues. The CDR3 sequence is CATAPRDRVYNEQFF. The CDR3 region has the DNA TGTGCCACCGCCCCACGGGACAGGGTCTACAATGAGCAGTTCTTC.

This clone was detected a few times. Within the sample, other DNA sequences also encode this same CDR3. CDR3: CASSLNNSPLHF. Here the CDR3 DNA reads TGTGCCAGCAGTCTTAATAATTCACCCCTCCACTTT. This chain links TRBV28 with TRBJ1-6; D is undetermined. The CDR3 loop spans 12 amino acids. The V gene lost 5 bases and the J gene lost 5 bases, with 4 bases spanning the gap. Germline assignment: CDR1 MDHEN and CDR2 SYDVKM.

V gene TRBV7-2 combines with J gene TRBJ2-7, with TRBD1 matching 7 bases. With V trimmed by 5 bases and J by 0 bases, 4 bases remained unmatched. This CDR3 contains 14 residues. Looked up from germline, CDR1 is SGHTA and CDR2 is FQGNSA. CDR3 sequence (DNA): TGTGCCAGCAGCCCCCGGGACAGCTCCTACGAGCAGTACTTC. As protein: CASSPRDSSYEQYF.

Here the CDR3 reads CATSDPSGTDTQYF. The CDR3 nucleotides read TGTGCCACCAGTGATCCCAGTGGCACAGATACGCAGTATTTT. J is TRBJ2-3 and V is TRBV24-1; no reliable D call. Trimming cost V 3 bases and J 1 base, with 7 bases left between them. This CDR3 spans 14 amino acids. CDR1 KGHDR and CDR2 SFDVKD come from the germline V gene.

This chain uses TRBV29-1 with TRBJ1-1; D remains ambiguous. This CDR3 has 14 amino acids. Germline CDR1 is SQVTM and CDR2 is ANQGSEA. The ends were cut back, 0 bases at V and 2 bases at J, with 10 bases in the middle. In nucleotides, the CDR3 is TGCAGCGTTGAAGAGGGAGGGTCCAACACTGAAGCTTTCTTT. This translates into CSVEEGGSNTEAFF.